Sequencing of this TCR beta chain was carried out in a study of T cells of healthy individuals. TCRdb reprocessed the 5' RACE reads with MiXCR, giving one entry per CDR3 protein. The sample yields about 96,000 distinct CDR3 sequences, around 17% seen once. Trimming at V came to 4 bases and at J to 4 bases, leaving 2 bases not matched to a gene. Germline V lookup: CDR1 SQVTM, CDR2 ANQGSEA. The CDR3 length is 12 residues. This clonotype was picked up many times. The sequence was collected from a human donor in good health. The chain has TRBV29-1 and TRBJ2-5; 8 bases match TRBD1. The CDR3 loop is CSVGTGIETQYF. The CDR3 DNA reads as TGCAGCGTTGGGACAGGGATAGAGACCCAGTACTTC.